This TCR beta chain was identified during a study of shared clonotypes between healthy human individuals. Whole-study findings and limits: Generally, naive subsets (rather than memory subsets) showed larger estimated richness.

Sorted-subset replicate PCRs used about 0.2 ug DNA, approximately 27,000 T cell genomes. TCRdb's table, derived via immunoSEQ multiplex PCR, lists solely in-frame clones and lacks some. The data hold hundreds of thousands of clones, with 96% observed a single time. This CDR3 comprises 15 residues. V lost 4 bases and J lost 0, with 9 bases in between. Per the germline V gene, CDR1 is SNHLY and CDR2 is FYNNEI. Concerning this clone: Antigen unknown.

The chain is built from TRBV2 and TRBJ2-2; possibly TRBD1 for D (6 bases). This TCR was sampled from a man aged 30 to 45 in good health. The sequenced sample was memory CD8+ T cells sorted from blood. Specified subset: CD45RO+ cells pooled with CCR7-negative TemRA cells. Here the CDR3 reads CASSVSGANTGELFF. The CDR3 nucleotides read TGTGCCAGCAGTGTCTCAGGGGCGAACACCGGGGAGCTGTTTTTT.